Below, 25 T cell receptor beta chains from the same sample are listed, as sequenced in a study of blood T cells in healthy people across ages. Sample-barcoded 5' priming and a J-beta primer mix drove a second PCR of roughly 6 to 12 cycles. TCRdb processed the 5' RACE reads anew with MiXCR; each CDR3 protein has one entry. Of fewer than 1,000,000 distinct CDR3 sequences listed, 35% to 60% were seen once; the top ten hold less than 20%. Sequencing was done on a sample of blood. These receptors came from a man aged 80 or over in good health.

This clonotype has only one observation. A much more abundant neighbour one base away suggests this may be a read error. The chain uses TRBV10-3 and TRBJ1-2, with 12 bases fitting TRBD1. V shed 2 bases, J shed 3 bases, and the junction held 4 bases outside the gene matches. The CDR3 runs to 16 residues. The germline V gene encodes CDR1 ENHRY and CDR2 SYGVKD. CDR3 nucleotide sequence: TGTGCCATCAGTGAGCCGGGACAGGGGGCCGACTATGGCTACACCTTC. Protein: CAISEPGQGADYGYTF.

This chain uses TRBV9 with TRBJ2-1; TRBD1 or TRBD2 may be the D gene (5 bases each). Germline CDR1 SGDLS, CDR2 YYNGEE. V was clipped by 2 bases and J by 5 bases, with 14 bases between them. This CDR3 has 15 amino acids. The CDR3 DNA is TGTGCCAGCAGCGTCGGGGCAGCGCGCCACAATGAGCAGTTCTTC. Its translation is CASSVGAARHNEQFF.

Remarks on this clonotype: A junction boundary mismatches the germline segment, possibly from a read error. CDR3 protein: CASSQGMRSNSPLYF. The CDR3 DNA reads as TGTGCCAGCAGCCAAGGGATGCGTTCGAATTCACCCCTCTACTTT. The chain joins TRBV14 to TRBJ1-6; D gene ambiguous. The V gene's germline CDR1 is SGHDN and CDR2 FVKESK. The CDR3 loop spans 15 amino acids. The variable domain in full, with the rest retrieved from reference TRBV14 and TRBJ1-6, is EAGVTQFPSHSVIEKGQTVTLRCDPISGHDNLYWYRRVMGKEIKFLLHFVKESKQDESGMPNNRFLAERTGGTYSTLKVQPAELEDSGVYFCASSQGMRSNSPLYFGNGTRLTVT.

This clonotype was counted at least ten times. The V gene is TRBV21-1, the J gene TRBJ2-7; the table names TRBD1, a call not compared with the DNA. TRBV21-1 is an annotated pseudogene. The CDR3 is 15 amino acids. In nucleotides, the CDR3 is TGTGCCAGCAGCAAAGGCGGGACAGGAAAGGACGAGCAGTACTTC. The encoded protein is CASSKGGTGKDEQYF.

This clonotype came up once. Mismatch with germline at one junction end may stem from a read error. The rearrangement links TRBV7-2 to TRBJ2-5; D remains ambiguous. Per the germline V gene, CDR1 is SGHTA and CDR2 is FQGNSA. The CDR3 covers 12 residues. The CDR3 DNA sequence: TGTGCCTGCAGCTTAGCCTGGGAGACCCAGTACTTC. Residues: CACSLAWETQYF.

By share of the sample, this clonotype is hyperexpanded. Mismatch with germline at one junction end may stem from a read error. This chain connects TRBV5-1 to TRBJ2-3, with 7 positions matching TRBD2. The CDR3 loop spans 14 amino acids. Germline values: CDR1 SGHRS, CDR2 YFSETQ. CDR3 sequence reads: CASSLAGGTDTQYF. Here the CDR3 DNA reads TGTGCCAGCAGTTTGGCGGGGGGCACAGATACGCAGTATTTT.

As for this clonotype: Germline and junction disagree at one end, which may indicate a read error. CDR3 nucleotide sequence: TGCAGTGCTAGAGATCGGCTAGCGGCCAACACAGGTACGCAGTATTTT. It specifies CSARDRLAANTGTQYF. This sequence joins TRBV20-1 and TRBJ2-3; 7 bases are a match to TRBD2. This CDR3 has 16 amino acids. Germline lookup yields CDR1 DFQATT and CDR2 SNEGSKA (reference sequence).

This clonotype has at least ten counts. The genes are TRBV12-3 or TRBV12-4 and TRBJ1-4, with D possibly being TRBD1 (6 bases). The CDR3 is 13 residues long. With 6 bases removed from V and 8 bases from J, the gap between germline ends came to 13 bases. CDR3 DNA sequence: TGTGCCAGCAGCTCAGGGGTCATAGAAAAACTGTTTTTT. This sequence encodes CASSSGVIEKLFF.

V and J are TRBV27 and TRBJ1-1; the D is unclear. Germline V gene lookup returns CDR1 MNHEY and CDR2 SMNVEV (reference sequence). Between the trimmed V and J ends, which lost 6 bases and 2 bases, there was a span of 22 bases. The CDR3 sequence is 17 residues long. This CDR3 reads CASSSSSRRVSNTEAFF. CDR3 nucleotide sequence: TGTGCCAGCAGCTCGTCGAGTAGGAGGGTTTCCAACACTGAAGCTTTCTTT.

The V and J genes are TRBV20-1 and TRBJ2-5; tentatively, D is TRBD1 (5 bases). The CDR3 length is 13 residues. Germline-derived CDR1 and CDR2 are DFQATT and SNEGSKA (reference sequence). V was clipped by 2 bases and J by 1 base, with 8 bases between them. CDR3 protein: CSARLDTQETQYF. CDR3 bases: TGCAGTGCTAGACTGGACACCCAAGAGACCCAGTACTTC.

This clonotype was seen only a few times. V usage is TRBV3-1 and J usage is TRBJ2-5; perhaps TRBD1 as D (5 bases). The V end lost 3 bases, the J end lost 13 bases, and 9 bases lay between the germline ends. CDR3 length: 10 amino acids. The germline CDR1 and CDR2 sequences are LGHDT and YNNKEL (reference sequence). CDR3 sequence (DNA): TGTGCCAGCAGCCAGGGCCAGGGGTACTTC. It translates to CASSQGQGYF.

This clonotype showed up many times. V gene TRBV2 combines with J gene TRBJ2-7; no clear D gene. From germline, CDR1 is SNHLY and CDR2 FYNNEI. This CDR3 region has 14 residues. V was cut by 1 base and J by 1 base, with 8 bases left in between. The CDR3 DNA sequence: TGTGCCAGCAGTGAAGGGTGGTCTTCCTACGAGCAGTACTTC. Its protein product is CASSEGWSSYEQYF.

The genes are TRBV27 and TRBJ2-1; the match to TRBD2 covers 12 bases. The CDR3 is 16 residues long. The junction had 6 bases not matched to a gene; V was cut back by 3 bases and J by 6 bases. Per the germline V gene, CDR1 is MNHEY and CDR2 is SMNVEV (reference sequence). CDR3 bases: TGTGCCAGCAGTTTCGGACTAGCGGGATTGCCCAATGAGCAGTTCTTC. Its protein product is CASSFGLAGLPNEQFF.

The rearrangement joins TRBV29-1 to TRBJ2-7; the D gene could be TRBD1 or TRBD2 (5 bases each). Trimming took 7 bases from V and 5 from J, leaving 15 bases between them. The CDR3 loop spans 12 amino acids. In germline, CDR1 is SQVTM, CDR2 ANQGSEA. CDR3 nucleotide sequence: TGCAGCGCAGGCCCGACGGGACACGAGCAGTACTTC. This gives the protein CSAGPTGHEQYF.

The rearrangement links TRBV20-1 to TRBJ2-5, with D maybe TRBD2 (5 bases). V was clipped by 8 bases and J by 11 bases, with 24 bases between them. CDR1 and CDR2 (germline): DFQATT, SNEGSKA (reference sequence). The CDR3 length is 13 residues. The CDR3 sequence is CSPRGGSRNEQYF. The CDR3 DNA is TGCAGTCCCCGTGGCGGGTCTCGAAATGAGCAGTACTTC.

The V gene is TRBV6-2 or TRBV6-3, the J gene TRBJ2-1, with 7 nucleotides matching TRBD2. The ends lost 11 bases at V and 0 bases at J; junction bases unmatched: 10. Germline V CDR1 and CDR2: MNHEY, SVGEGT. This CDR3 has 15 residues. The CDR3 protein is CAGTGGGSSYNEQFF. CDR3 nucleotides: TGTGCCGGCACCGGTGGCGGGAGCTCCTACAATGAGCAGTTCTTC.

This clonotype has more than one count but fewer than ten. The V gene is TRBV7-2, the J gene TRBJ1-2; 9 nucleotides line up with TRBD1. CDR1 and CDR2 (germline): SGHTA, FQGNSA. The V gene end was trimmed by 6 bases and the J gene end by 8 bases; junction bases not matched to a gene: 16. The CDR3 covers 16 residues. CDR3 region: CASSFTPGQGRLGYTF. DNA of the CDR3: TGTGCCAGCAGTTTCACTCCGGGACAGGGACGGTTGGGCTACACCTTC. The full variable domain, with the rest looked up from reference TRBV7-2 and TRBJ1-2, is GAGVSQSPSNKVTEKGKDVELRCDPISGHTALYWYRQSLGQGLEFLIYFQGNSAPDKSGLPSDRFSAERTGGSVSTLTIQRTQQEDSAVYLCASSFTPGQGRLGYTFGSGTRLTVV.

V and J are TRBV28 and TRBJ2-6; possibly TRBD2 for D (6 bases). The CDR3 has 18 residues. The V end lost 7 bases, the J end lost 0 bases, and 19 bases lay between the germline ends. Germline V gene data show CDR1 as MDHEN and CDR2 as SYDVKM. This chain's CDR3 is CASISPGLVSSGANVLTF. CDR3 in DNA: TGTGCCAGCATCTCCCCGGGACTGGTTAGCTCTGGGGCCAACGTCCTGACTTTC.

V usage is TRBV9 and J usage is TRBJ2-3, with 7 positions matching TRBD2. V lost 0 bases, J lost 0 bases, and 7 bases stayed unmatched. The CDR3 loop spans 17 amino acids. The germline gives CDR1 SGDLS, CDR2 YYNGEE. The CDR3 spells CASSVEGLAVSTDTQYF. CDR3 nucleotides: TGTGCCAGCAGCGTAGAGGGGCTAGCGGTTAGCACAGATACGCAGTATTTT.

This clonotype was found a few times. This chain links TRBV15 with TRBJ2-1, with TRBD2 as a possible D gene (6 bases). Germline values: CDR1 LNHNV, CDR2 YYDKDF (reference sequence). V dropped 5 bases and J dropped 2 bases, with 19 bases sitting between them. The CDR3 loop spans 17 amino acids. CDR3 protein: CATSLSGPTSPYNEQFF. The CDR3 nucleotides read TGTGCCACCAGCCTCAGCGGGCCCACGTCTCCCTACAATGAGCAGTTCTTC. Full variable domain (outside the CDR3, taken from reference TRBV15 and TRBJ2-1): DAMVIQNPRYQVTQFGKPVTLSCSQTLNHNVMYWYQQKSSQAPKLLFHYYDKDFNNEADTPDNFQSRRPNTSFCFLDIRSPGLGDTAMYLCATSLSGPTSPYNEQFFGPGTRLTVL.

The sample holds many counts of this clonotype. CDR3: CAISEAQRSLNNEQFF. The CDR3 DNA reads as TGTGCCATCAGTGAGGCCCAGCGGAGCCTGAACAATGAGCAGTTCTTC. The chain employs TRBV10-3 and TRBJ2-1, with a tentative D call TRBD2 (5 bases). CDR1 is ENHRY and CDR2 is SYGVKD in the germline V gene. This CDR3 region has 16 residues. V was cut by 2 bases and J by 5 bases, with 16 bases left in between.

A remark on this clonotype: Relative to the germline gene, one junction end is altered; a read error may explain this. The J gene is TRBJ2-1, the V gene TRBV12-3 or TRBV12-4; D is undetermined. The CDR3 has 15 residues. The CDR3 nucleotides are TGTGCCAGCGGTTTAGGGCCCGTCTCCTACAATGAGCAGTTCTTC. Translated, it gives CASGLGPVSYNEQFF.

This clonotype has only a few counts. The chain is built from TRBV12-3 or TRBV12-4 and TRBJ2-2; D assignment may be TRBD1 or TRBD2 (5 bases each). Trimming shortened V by 10 bases and J by 5 bases, and 17 bases separated the two germline ends. The CDR3 covers 14 residues. The CDR3 protein is CATEGDEQTGELFF. As DNA, the CDR3 is TGTGCCACTGAAGGGGACGAACAGACCGGGGAGCTGTTTTTT.

This clonotype was counted a few times. This CDR3 reads CASSPSGGRAYEQYF. As DNA, the CDR3 is TGCGCCAGCAGCCCCAGCGGGGGGAGGGCCTACGAGCAGTACTTC. The rearrangement joins TRBV5-1 to TRBJ2-7; 9 nucleotides agree with TRBD2. This CDR3 contains 15 residues. Germline loops: CDR1 SGHRS, CDR2 YFSETQ. V dropped 4 bases and J dropped 2; count of bases not matched to a gene: 7.

This clonotype was detected only a few times. The CDR3 sequence is CASSYSTETNEQFF. The CDR3 nucleotides are TGTGCCAGCAGTTACTCGACGGAGACAAATGAGCAGTTCTTC. This chain connects TRBV6-6 to TRBJ2-1, with D unclear. V was shortened by 0 bases and J by 7 bases, with 10 bases between the two germline ends. CDR1 and CDR2 (germline): MNHNY, SVGAGI (reference sequence). The CDR3 runs to 14 residues.